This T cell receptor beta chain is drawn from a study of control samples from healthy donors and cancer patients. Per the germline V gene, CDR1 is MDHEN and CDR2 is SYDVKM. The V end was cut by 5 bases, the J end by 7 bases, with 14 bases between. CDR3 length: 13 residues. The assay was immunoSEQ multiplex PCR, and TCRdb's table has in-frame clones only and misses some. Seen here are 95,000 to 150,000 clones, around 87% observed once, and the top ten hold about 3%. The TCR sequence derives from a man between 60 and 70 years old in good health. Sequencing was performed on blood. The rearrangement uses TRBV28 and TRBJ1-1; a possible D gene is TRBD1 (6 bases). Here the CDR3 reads CASSHRAGGEAFF. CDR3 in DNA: TGTGCCAGCAGTCACAGGGCGGGGGGTGAAGCTTTCTTT. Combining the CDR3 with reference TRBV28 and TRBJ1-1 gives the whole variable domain DVKVTQSSRYLVKRTGEKVFLECVQDMDHENMFWYRQDPGLGLRLIYFSYDVKMKEKGDIPEGYSVSREKKERFSLILESASTNQTSMYLCASSHRAGGEAFFGQGTRLTVV.